This is a list of T cell receptor beta chains from one sample in a study of Tregs in tolerant kidney transplant recipients. Only in-frame clones appear in the TCRdb table, and some are missing; sequencing was by immunoSEQ multiplex PCR. The data show approximately 100,000 clones, roughly 93% seen once. The sample consisted of CD4+ T cells from blood, taken before the transplant. These receptors were obtained from a human donor who received a combined kidney and bone marrow transplant. Both conserved end residues are part of each CDR3. The D gene is left open where the match is weak. Size tells how often a clone was seen (once, few, many) or the class of an expanded clone, and some rows leave it out.

d_gene	v_gene	abundance	j_gene	CDR3nt	CDR3aa
.	TRBV7-9	.	TRBJ2-7	TGTGCCAGCAGCTTAGTGGTTGGGACACCCAGCTCCTACGAGCAGTACTTC	CASSLVVGTPSSYEQYF
TRBD1	TRBV4-2	.	TRBJ1-4	TGTGCCAGCAGCCAAGATCCCGGACAGGGCTGGGAAAAACTGTTTTTT	CASSQDPGQGWEKLFF
TRBD1	TRBV30	.	TRBJ1-5	TGTGCCTGGAGTGTATTTGGACAGGGCTCTCAGCCCCAGCATTTT	CAWSVFGQGSQPQHF
TRBD1	TRBV6-6	few	TRBJ1-4	TGTGCCAGCAGTGGGGACAGGGGGCGTGAAAAACTGTTTTTT	CASSGDRGREKLFF
TRBD1	TRBV7-2	.	TRBJ1-4	TGTGCCAGCAGCTTAGATAACAGGGGAGGTGAAAAACTGTTTTTT	CASSLDNRGGEKLFF
.	TRBV5-1	.	TRBJ1-4	TGCGCCAGCAGCTTACAGGGAATAAGTGGTGAAAAACTGTTTTTT	CASSLQGISGEKLFF
.	TRBV2	.	TRBJ1-5	TGTGCCAGCAATGATCAAAGCGGGGATAGCAATCAGCCCCAGCATTTT	CASNDQSGDSNQPQHF
.	TRBV29-1	.	TRBJ1-4	TGCAGCGTTGAGGGGGGGTTTAATGAAAAACTGTTTTTT	CSVEGGFNEKLFF
TRBD2	TRBV6-6	.	TRBJ2-1	TGTGCCAGCAGTACGAGCGGGGAGTACAATGAGCAGTTCTTC	CASSTSGEYNEQFF
.	TRBV11-3	.	TRBJ2-1	TGTGCCAGCAGCACCCGGGGGAGCGGACGAGCAATGGAGCAGTTCTTC	CASSTRGSGRAMEQFF
TRBD2	TRBV29-1	few	TRBJ2-1	TGCAGCGTTGTCGGCGGGGGGGCCTACAATGAGCAGTTCTTC	CSVVGGGAYNEQFF
TRBD1	TRBV30	.	TRBJ2-5	TGTGCCTCGACAGGGTCCCAAGAGACCCAGTACTTC	CASTGSQETQYF
.	TRBV30	.	TRBJ1-1	TGTGCCTGGAGGGGCCTGAACACTGAAGCTTTCTTT	CAWRGLNTEAFF
.	TRBV7-2	.	TRBJ2-7	TGTGCCAGCAGCTTGGGGAGCAGATCCTACGAGCAGTACTTC	CASSLGSRSYEQYF
TRBD1	TRBV5-1	.	TRBJ2-7	TGCGCCAGCAGCTCCGGACAGGCAAACGACGAGCAGTACTTC	CASSSGQANDEQYF
TRBD1	TRBV7-3	once	TRBJ1-1	TGTGCCAGCAGGGCTACAGGGGCCCCTAACACTGAAGCTTTCTTT	CASRATGAPNTEAFF
.	TRBV5-6	.	TRBJ1-3	TGTGCCAGCAGCTTGAAGCTAAGTGGAAACACCATATATTTT	CASSLKLSGNTIYF